Following are 14 T cell receptor beta chains from one sample sequenced in a study of blood T cell repertoires in COVID-19. The method was immunoSEQ multiplex PCR; TCRdb's version includes in-frame clones alone and lacks a portion of them. The sample lists under 450,000 clones, approximately 88% seen once, with around an eighth in the top ten. The sample comprised peripheral blood. These receptors were obtained from a woman in her 50s with COVID-19, enrolled during active disease.

CDR3 sequence reads: CASSIGTGGVHTEAFF. CDR3 nucleotides: TGTGCCAGTAGTATAGGTACAGGGGGCGTTCACACTGAAGCTTTCTTT. The rearrangement joins TRBV19 to TRBJ1-1, with 9 bases that match TRBD1. This CDR3 comprises 16 residues. V dropped 1 base and J dropped 3; count of bases not matched to a gene: 6. Germline CDR1 and CDR2: LNHDA and SQIVND (reference sequence).

V and J are TRBV6-5 and TRBJ1-2, with D possibly TRBD1 on 6 matching bases. Trimming stripped 0 bases from V and 4 bases from J, with 12 bases between. The CDR3 runs 15 residues. Germline V gene sequence: CDR1 MNHEY, CDR2 SVGAGI. CDR3 sequence: CASSYSTQGTYGYTF. The CDR3, as DNA: TGTGCCAGCAGTTACTCCACGCAGGGGACCTATGGCTACACCTTC.

The chain carries TRBV6-5 and TRBJ1-5, with 9 bases matching TRBD1. The CDR3 runs 14 residues. Per germline, CDR1 MNHEY and CDR2 SVGAGI. V trimming: 6 bases; J trimming: 8 bases; junction bases outside the gene matches: 8. The CDR3 protein is CASSRDRVMEPQHF. CDR3 in DNA: TGTGCCAGCAGCCGGGACAGGGTAATGGAGCCCCAGCATTTT.

V and J are TRBV19 and TRBJ1-2, with D maybe TRBD1 (6 bases). The CDR3 totals 15 residues. From germline, CDR1 is LNHDA and CDR2 SQIVND (reference sequence). V lost 3 bases, J lost 2 bases, and 13 bases lay in between. This CDR3 reads CASSIVQGTNYGYTF. The CDR3 nucleotides are TGTGCCAGTAGTATTGTGCAGGGGACGAACTATGGCTACACCTTC.

The sample holds a few counts of this clone. CDR3 in amino acids: CASSERDRANYGYTF. The DNA for the CDR3 is TGCGCCAGCAGCGAGCGGGACAGGGCTAACTATGGCTACACCTTC. This chain joins TRBV4-1 and TRBJ1-2; 9 nucleotides align to TRBD1. The CDR3 covers 15 residues. V dropped 5 bases and J dropped 0; count of bases not matched to a gene: 4. The V gene's germline CDR1 is MGHRA and CDR2 YSYEKL.

The CDR3 nucleotides are TGTGCCAGCAGCTCGATCCCGACAAGCTCCTACGAGCAGTACTTC. It is translated as CASSSIPTSSYEQYF. The chain combines TRBV11-2 with TRBJ2-7; no definite D call. Germline V gene sequence: CDR1 SGHAT, CDR2 FQNNGV. CDR3 length: 15 amino acids. V was clipped by 4 bases and J by 0 bases, with 13 bases between them. The full variable domain, completed using reference TRBV11-2 and TRBJ2-7, is EAGVAQSPRYKIIEKRQSVAFWCNPISGHATLYWYQQILGQGPKLLIQFQNNGVVDDSQLPKDRFSAERLKGVDSTLKIQPAKLEDSAVYLCASSSIPTSSYEQYFGPGTRLTVT.

The chain carries TRBV27 and TRBJ1-2; TRBD1 aligns across 8 bases. The CDR3 runs 15 residues. The germline V gene has CDR1 MNHEY and CDR2 SMNVEV (reference sequence). J was trimmed by 0 bases and V by 6 bases; bases with no gene match: 6. DNA for the CDR3: TGTGCCAGCAGCTCCCAGGGGGCGGCTAACTATGGCTACACCTTC. It codes for CASSSQGAANYGYTF.

The gene calls are TRBV12-3 or TRBV12-4 and TRBJ2-1; D possibly corresponds to TRBD2 (5 bases). The CDR3 contains 13 residues. Trimming left V 3 bases short and J 6 bases short, with 9 bases between. CDR3 coding DNA: TGTGCCAGCAGTTTCGGAGGAGGCAATGAGCAGTTCTTC. It encodes CASSFGGGNEQFF.

The J gene is TRBJ2-7, the V gene TRBV4-1; D is ambiguous. V was trimmed by 2 bases and J by 3 bases, leaving 11 bases between them. Germline CDR1 is MGHRA and CDR2 is YSYEKL. This CDR3 has 14 amino acids. The DNA for the CDR3 is TGCGCCAGCAGCCAAACCGAGCTCCTCTACGAGCAGTACTTC. Its protein is CASSQTELLYEQYF.

The V and J genes are TRBV3-1 (or the pseudogene TRBV3-2) and TRBJ2-7; D gene unclear. The germline gives CDR1 LGHDT, CDR2 YNNKEL (reference sequence). The CDR3 totals 13 residues. V was trimmed by 1 base and J by 7 bases, leaving 11 bases between them. CDR3 in DNA: TGTGCCAGCAGCCAAGTAATTCGTACAGAGCAGTACTTC. Translated, it gives CASSQVIRTEQYF.

The rearrangement uses TRBV10-3 and TRBJ2-6; 7 bases line up with TRBD1. Germline assignment: CDR1 ENHRY and CDR2 SYGVKD. The CDR3 is 17 residues long. With 4 bases clipped from V and 4 bases from J, the junction kept 10 bases outside the gene matches. The CDR3 sequence is CAISVEGAVSGANVLTF. CDR3 nucleotide sequence: TGTGCCATCAGTGTCGAGGGGGCGGTAAGCGGGGCCAACGTCCTGACTTTC.

The chain recombines TRBV5-1 with TRBJ2-3; tentative D call: TRBD2 (7 bases). Germline V CDR1 and CDR2: SGHRS, YFSETQ. CDR3 length: 15 residues. The germline V and J ends were trimmed by 3 bases and 5 bases, with 16 bases remaining between them. The CDR3 bases are TGCGCCAGCAGCTCCCGGAGGGGGAGGGAAGATACGCAGTATTTT. It encodes CASSSRRGREDTQYF.

The chain is built from TRBV30 and TRBJ1-2; D gene unclear. CDR1 is GTSNPN, CDR2 SVGIG, per germline (reference sequence). The length of the CDR3 is 12 residues. V lost 2 bases to trimming and J lost 4 bases, with 8 bases between them. This CDR3 reads CAWSTGIYGYTF. CDR3 sequence (DNA): TGTGCCTGGAGTACGGGAATCTATGGCTACACCTTC.

The rearrangement links TRBV4-1 to TRBJ1-2, with a weak D call TRBD1 (5 bases). The CDR3 loop spans 15 amino acids. CDR1 is MGHRA and CDR2 is YSYEKL in the germline V gene. The V gene lost 4 bases and the J gene lost 8 bases, with 20 bases spanning the gap. CDR3 nucleotides: TGCGCCAGCAGCCTAAAACGTGTAGGGGCGAAGGGCTACACCTTC. It specifies CASSLKRVGAKGYTF.